This T cell receptor beta chain derives from a study of response to subunit inactivated influenza vaccine. This clonotype was seen ten or more times. Antigen unknown. TCRdb re-called the RT-PCR reads through MiXCR, storing one row per CDR3 protein. The sample yields about 500,000 distinct CDR3 sequences, under 15% seen once. Germline CDR1 and CDR2: SEHNR and FQNEAQ (reference sequence). V lost 3 bases and J lost 3; bases outside the gene matches: 4. This CDR3 has 16 amino acids. Study observations and caveats: A suggestion made by the authors is that each seasonal influenza vaccination recruits few new T cells.

The material was PBMCs from blood, obtained 35 to 45 days after vaccination. J is TRBJ2-2 and V is TRBV7-9; 10 bases agree with TRBD1. The origin of this receptor is a man between 50 and 59 years old who received an inactivated influenza vaccine. CDR3 in DNA: TGTGCCAGCAGCTTGGCCGGGACAGGGGACACCGGGGAGCTGTTTTTT. Protein sequence: CASSLAGTGDTGELFF. Together with reference TRBV7-9 and TRBJ2-2, the CDR3 gives the full variable domain: DTGVSQNPRHKITKRGQNVTFRCDPISEHNRLYWYRQTLGQGPEFLTYFQNEAQLEKSRLLSDRFSAERPKGSFSTLEIQRTEQGDSAMYLCASSLAGTGDTGELFFGEGSRLTVL.